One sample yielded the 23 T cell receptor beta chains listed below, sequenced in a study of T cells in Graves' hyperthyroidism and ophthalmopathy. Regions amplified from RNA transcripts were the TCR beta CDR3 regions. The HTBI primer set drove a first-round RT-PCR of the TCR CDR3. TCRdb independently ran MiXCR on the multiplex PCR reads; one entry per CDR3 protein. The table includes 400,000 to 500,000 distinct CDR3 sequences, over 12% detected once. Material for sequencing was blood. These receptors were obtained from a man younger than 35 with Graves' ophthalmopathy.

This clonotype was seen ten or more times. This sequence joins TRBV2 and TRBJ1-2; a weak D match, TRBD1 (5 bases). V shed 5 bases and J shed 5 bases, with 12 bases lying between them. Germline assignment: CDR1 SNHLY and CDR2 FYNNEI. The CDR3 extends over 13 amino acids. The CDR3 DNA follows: TGTGCCAGCAGTTTGATACGGGGGTATGGCTACACCTTC. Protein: CASSLIRGYGYTF.

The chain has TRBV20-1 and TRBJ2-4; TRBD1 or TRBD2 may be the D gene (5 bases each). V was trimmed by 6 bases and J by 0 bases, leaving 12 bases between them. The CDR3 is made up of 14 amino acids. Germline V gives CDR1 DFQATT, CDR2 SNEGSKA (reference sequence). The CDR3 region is CSADQGPAKNIQYF. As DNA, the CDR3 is TGCAGTGCAGACCAGGGACCAGCCAAAAACATTCAGTACTTC.

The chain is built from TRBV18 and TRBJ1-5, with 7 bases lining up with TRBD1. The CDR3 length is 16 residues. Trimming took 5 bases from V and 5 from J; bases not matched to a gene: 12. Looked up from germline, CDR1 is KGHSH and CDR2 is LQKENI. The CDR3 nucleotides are TGTGCCAGCTCATCAGGGACAGTGGGTAGGGATCAGCCCCAGCATTTT. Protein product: CASSSGTVGRDQPQHF.

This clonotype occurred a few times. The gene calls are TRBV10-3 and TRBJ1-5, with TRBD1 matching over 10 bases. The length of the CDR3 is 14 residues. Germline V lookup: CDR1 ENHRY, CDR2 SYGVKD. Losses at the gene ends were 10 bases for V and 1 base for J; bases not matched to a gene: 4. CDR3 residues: CATGTGVSNQPQHF. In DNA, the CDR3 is TGTGCCACGGGGACAGGGGTGAGCAATCAGCCCCAGCATTTT.

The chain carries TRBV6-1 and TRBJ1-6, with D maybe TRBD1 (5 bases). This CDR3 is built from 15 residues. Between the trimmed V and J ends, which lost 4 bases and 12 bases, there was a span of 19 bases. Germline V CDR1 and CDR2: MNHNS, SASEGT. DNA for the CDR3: TGTGCCAGCAGTGTTTTTAAGGGGTCACTTGGACCCCTCCACTTT. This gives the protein CASSVFKGSLGPLHF.

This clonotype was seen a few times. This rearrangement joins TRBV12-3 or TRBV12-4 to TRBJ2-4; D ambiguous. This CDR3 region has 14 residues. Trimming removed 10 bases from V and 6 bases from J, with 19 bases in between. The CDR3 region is CATAAAPWGNIQYF. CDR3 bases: TGTGCCACCGCGGCCGCCCCCTGGGGAAACATTCAGTACTTC.

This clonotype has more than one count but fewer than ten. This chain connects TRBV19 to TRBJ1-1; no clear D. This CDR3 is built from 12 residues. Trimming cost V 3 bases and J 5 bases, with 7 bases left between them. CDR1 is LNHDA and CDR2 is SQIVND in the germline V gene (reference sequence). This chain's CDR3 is CASSIAGTEAFF. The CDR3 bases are TGTGCCAGTAGTATTGCGGGGACTGAAGCTTTCTTT.

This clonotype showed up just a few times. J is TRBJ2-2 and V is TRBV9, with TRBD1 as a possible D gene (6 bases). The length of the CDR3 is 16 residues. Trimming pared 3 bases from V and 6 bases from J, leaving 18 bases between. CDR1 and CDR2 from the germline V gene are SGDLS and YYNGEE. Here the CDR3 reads CASSARGSLVSGELFF. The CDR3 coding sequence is TGTGCCAGCAGCGCAAGGGGGAGTCTGGTGTCCGGGGAGCTGTTTTTT. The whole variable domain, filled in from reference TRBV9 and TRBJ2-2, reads DSGVTQTPKHLITATGQRVTLRCSPRSGDLSVYWYQQSLDQGLQFLIQYYNGEERAKGNILERFSAQQFPDLHSELNLSSLELGDSALYFCASSARGSLVSGELFFGEGSRLTVL.

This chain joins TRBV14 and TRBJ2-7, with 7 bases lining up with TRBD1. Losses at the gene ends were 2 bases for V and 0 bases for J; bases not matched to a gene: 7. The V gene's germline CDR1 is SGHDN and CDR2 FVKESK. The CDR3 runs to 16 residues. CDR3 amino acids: CASSQPGTAASYEQYF. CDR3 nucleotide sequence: TGTGCCAGCAGCCAACCCGGGACAGCCGCCTCCTACGAGCAGTACTTC.

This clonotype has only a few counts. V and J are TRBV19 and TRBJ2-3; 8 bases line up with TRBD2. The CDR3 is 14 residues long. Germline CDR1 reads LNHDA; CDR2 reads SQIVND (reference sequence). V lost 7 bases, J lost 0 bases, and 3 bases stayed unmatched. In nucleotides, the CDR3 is TGTGCCAGTAAACTAGCGGCTAGCACAGATACGCAGTATTTT. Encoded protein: CASKLAASTDTQYF.

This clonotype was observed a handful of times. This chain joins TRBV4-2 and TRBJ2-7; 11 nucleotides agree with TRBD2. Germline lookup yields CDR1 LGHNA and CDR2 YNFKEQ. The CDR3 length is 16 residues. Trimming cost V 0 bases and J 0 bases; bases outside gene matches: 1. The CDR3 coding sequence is TGTGCCAGCAGCCAAGATGGGACTAGCGGCTCCTACGAGCAGTACTTC. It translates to CASSQDGTSGSYEQYF.

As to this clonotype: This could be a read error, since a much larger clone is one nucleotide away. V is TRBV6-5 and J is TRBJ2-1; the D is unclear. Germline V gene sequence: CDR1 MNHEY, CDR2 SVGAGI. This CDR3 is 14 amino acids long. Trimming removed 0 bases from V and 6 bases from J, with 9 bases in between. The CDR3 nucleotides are TGTGCCAGCAGTTACTCGATAAGTTGCAATGAGCAGTTCTTC. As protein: CASSYSISCNEQFF.

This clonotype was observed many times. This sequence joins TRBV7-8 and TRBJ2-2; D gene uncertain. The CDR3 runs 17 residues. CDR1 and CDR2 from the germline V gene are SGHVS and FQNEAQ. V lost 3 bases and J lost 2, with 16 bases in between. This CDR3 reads CASSFKPVILNTGELFF. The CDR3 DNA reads TGTGCCAGCAGCTTCAAGCCGGTTATCTTAAACACCGGGGAGCTGTTTTTT.

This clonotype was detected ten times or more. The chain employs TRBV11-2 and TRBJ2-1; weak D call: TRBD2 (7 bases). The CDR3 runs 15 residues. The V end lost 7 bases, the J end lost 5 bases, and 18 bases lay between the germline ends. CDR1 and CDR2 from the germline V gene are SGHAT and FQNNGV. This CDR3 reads CASTGRGEGHNEQFF. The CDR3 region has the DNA TGTGCCAGCACAGGTAGGGGGGAGGGCCACAATGAGCAGTTCTTC.

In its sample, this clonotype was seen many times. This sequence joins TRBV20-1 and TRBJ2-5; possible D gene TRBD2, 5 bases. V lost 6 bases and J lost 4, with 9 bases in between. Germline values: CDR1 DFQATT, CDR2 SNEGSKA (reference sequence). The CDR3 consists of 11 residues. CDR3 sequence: CSAEGAETQYF. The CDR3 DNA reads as TGCAGTGCAGAGGGAGCAGAGACCCAGTACTTC.

The CDR3 here is CASSELGTGNNQPQHF. The CDR3 DNA follows: TGTGCCAGCAGTGAATTAGGGACAGGGAATAATCAGCCCCAGCATTTT. The rearrangement uses TRBV25-1 and TRBJ1-5, with 9 bases matching TRBD1. V lost 1 base to trimming and J lost 4 bases; unmatched junction nucleotides: 5. The germline CDR1 and CDR2 sequences are MGHDK and SYGVNS. CDR3 size: 16 residues. Supplemented by reference TRBV25-1 and TRBJ1-5, the full variable domain reads EADIYQTPRYLVIGTGKKITLECSQTMGHDKMYWYQQDPGMELHLIHYSYGVNSTEKGDLSSESTVSRIRTEHFPLTLESARPSHTSQYLCASSELGTGNNQPQHFGDGTRLSIL.

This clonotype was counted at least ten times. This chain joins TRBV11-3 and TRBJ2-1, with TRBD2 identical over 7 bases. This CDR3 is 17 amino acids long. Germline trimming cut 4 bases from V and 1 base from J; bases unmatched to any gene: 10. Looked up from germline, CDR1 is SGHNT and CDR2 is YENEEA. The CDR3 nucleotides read TGTGCCAGCAGCTCACCGACTAGCTCCTTTTCCTACAATGAGCAGTTCTTC. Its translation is CASSSPTSSFSYNEQFF.

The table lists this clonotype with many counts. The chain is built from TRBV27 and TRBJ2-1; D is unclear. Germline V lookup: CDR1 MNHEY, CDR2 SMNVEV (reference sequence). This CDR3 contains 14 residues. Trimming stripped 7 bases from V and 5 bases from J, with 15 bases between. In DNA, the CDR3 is TGTGCCAGCAAACCCGGAAGTCTAAACAATGAGCAGTTCTTC. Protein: CASKPGSLNNEQFF.

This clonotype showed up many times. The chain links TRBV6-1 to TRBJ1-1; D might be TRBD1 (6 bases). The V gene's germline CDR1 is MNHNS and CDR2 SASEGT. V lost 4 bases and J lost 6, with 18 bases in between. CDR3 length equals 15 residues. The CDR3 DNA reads TGTGCCAGCAGTGTTTCTTGGACAGAAAACCCTGAAGCTTTCTTT. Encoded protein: CASSVSWTENPEAFF.

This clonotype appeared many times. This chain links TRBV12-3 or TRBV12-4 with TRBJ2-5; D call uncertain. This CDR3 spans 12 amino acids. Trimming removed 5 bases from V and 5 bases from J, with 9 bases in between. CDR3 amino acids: CASSKGVETQYF. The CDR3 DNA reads TGTGCCAGCAGTAAGGGTGTGGAGACCCAGTACTTC.

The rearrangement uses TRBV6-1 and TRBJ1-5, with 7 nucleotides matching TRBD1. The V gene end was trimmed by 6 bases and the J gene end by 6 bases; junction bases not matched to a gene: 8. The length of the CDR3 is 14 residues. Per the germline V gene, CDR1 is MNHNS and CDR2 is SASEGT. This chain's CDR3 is CASSIDREGQPQHF. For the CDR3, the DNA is TGTGCCAGCAGCATCGACAGGGAGGGTCAGCCCCAGCATTTT.

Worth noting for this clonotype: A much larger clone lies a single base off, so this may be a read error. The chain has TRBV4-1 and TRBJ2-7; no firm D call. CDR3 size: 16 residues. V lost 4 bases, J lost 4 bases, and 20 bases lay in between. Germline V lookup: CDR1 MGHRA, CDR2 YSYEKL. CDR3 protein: CASSPELGSTRYEQYF. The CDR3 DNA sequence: TGCGCCAGCAGCCCCGAGTTGGGCTCCACCCGATACGAGCAGTACTTC.

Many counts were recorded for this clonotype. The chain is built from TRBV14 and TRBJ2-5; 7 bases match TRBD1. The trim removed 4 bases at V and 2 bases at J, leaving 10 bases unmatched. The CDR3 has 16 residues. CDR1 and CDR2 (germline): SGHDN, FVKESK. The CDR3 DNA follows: TGTGCCAGCAGCCGATTGACAGGGATGGCTCAAGAGACCCAGTACTTC. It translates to CASSRLTGMAQETQYF.